Below, 9 T cell receptor beta chains from the same sample are listed, as sequenced in a study of immune evolution from preneoplasia to lung adenocarcinoma. The protocol was immunoSEQ multiplex PCR, while the TCRdb copy is restricted to in-frame clones and leaves out a portion. The table has some 8,300 clones, about 79% seen once. Sequencing input: FFPE invasive lung adenocarcinoma tissue. The receptors come from a person aged 50-70 years with lung adenocarcinoma.

The chain is built from TRBV7-6 and TRBJ2-7; 10 bases are shared with TRBD2. This CDR3 has 14 amino acids. The trim removed 5 bases at V and 0 bases at J, leaving 1 base unmatched. Germline values: CDR1 SGHVS, CDR2 FNYEAQ. The chain's CDR3 is CASSRTSGSYEQYF. CDR3 bases: TGTGCCAGCAGCAGGACTAGCGGCTCCTACGAGCAGTACTTC.

V gene TRBV28 combines with J gene TRBJ2-7, with 8 bases fitting TRBD2. J lost 5 bases, V lost 3 bases, and 15 bases had no gene match. Germline CDR1 reads MDHEN; CDR2 reads SYDVKM. The CDR3 runs to 17 residues. As DNA, the CDR3 is TGTGCCAGCAGTTTGGCTTCGGGACTAGGGATCTACCACGAGCAGTACTTC. Translation: CASSLASGLGIYHEQYF.

V is TRBV5-8 and J is TRBJ2-1, with 13 bases that match TRBD2. This CDR3 spans 16 amino acids. Trimming removed 4 bases from V and 2 bases from J; junction bases left unmatched: 3. Germline V gene sequence: CDR1 SGHTS, CDR2 YDEGEE. The CDR3 DNA reads as TGTGCCAGCAGCAAGGGACTAGCGGGGCCCTACAATGAGCAGTTCTTC. Translating gives CASSKGLAGPYNEQFF.

V and J are TRBV5-1 and TRBJ2-3; 8 bases agree with TRBD2. V was pared by 1 base and J by 4 bases, with 5 bases of the junction left unmatched. The germline V gene encodes CDR1 SGHRS and CDR2 YFSETQ. This CDR3 is built from 15 residues. The CDR3 here is CASSLTSGPADTQYF. CDR3 nucleotide sequence: TGCGCCAGCAGCTTGACTAGCGGACCGGCAGATACGCAGTATTTT. The full variable domain, its missing parts supplied by reference TRBV5-1 and TRBJ2-3, is KAGVTQTPRYLIKTRGQQVTLSCSPISGHRSVSWYQQTPGQGLQFLFEYFSETQRNKGNFPGRFSGRQFSNSRSEMNVSTLELGDSALYLCASSLTSGPADTQYFGPGTRLTVL.

This clone was observed a single time. The chain uses TRBV28 and TRBJ2-2; TRBD2 agrees at 11 bases. This CDR3 has 17 residues. The V segment lost 6 bases and the J segment 4 bases; nucleotides outside the gene matches: 10. Germline values: CDR1 MDHEN, CDR2 SYDVKM. In DNA form, the CDR3 reads TGTGCCAGCAGGAACTTAGCGGGAGGGCCAGGCACCGGGGAGCTGTTTTTT. Translation gives CASRNLAGGPGTGELFF.

The chain is built from TRBV5-1 and TRBJ2-1, with 11 bases aligning to TRBD2. V shed 4 bases, J shed 10 bases, and the junction held 7 bases outside the gene matches. The CDR3 has 14 residues. Looked up from germline, CDR1 is SGHRS and CDR2 is YFSETQ. The CDR3, as DNA: TGCGCCAGCAGCGATTCGGGACTAGCGGAAGAGCAGTTCTTC. Encoded protein: CASSDSGLAEEQFF.

The V call is TRBV18, the J call TRBJ1-2; D not certain. The CDR3 loop spans 13 amino acids. The germline gives CDR1 KGHSH, CDR2 LQKENI. The V end was cut by 1 base, the J end by 8 bases, with 11 bases between. Here the CDR3 DNA reads TGTGCCAGCTCACCACAGAGGGATCGGGGCTACACCTTC. Its translation: CASSPQRDRGYTF.

This clone was recorded a few times. This chain uses TRBV6-1 with TRBJ1-5; D unclear. This CDR3 spans 11 amino acids. Between the trimmed V and J ends, which lost 6 bases and 8 bases, there was a span of 8 bases. Germline V gives CDR1 MNHNS, CDR2 SASEGT. This CDR3 is CASRLAEPQHF. The CDR3 coding sequence is TGTGCCAGCAGATTAGCGGAGCCCCAGCATTTT.

The chain has TRBV4-1 and TRBJ2-7, with 10 bases matching TRBD1. The CDR3 loop spans 14 amino acids. Trimming at V came to 0 bases and at J to 6 bases, leaving 2 bases not matched to a gene. The germline gives CDR1 MGHRA, CDR2 YSYEKL. The CDR3 is CASSQEDRGSEQYF. As DNA, the CDR3 is TGCGCCAGCAGCCAAGAGGACAGGGGGTCCGAGCAGTACTTC.